The clone carrying this T cell receptor (beta chain) has a handful of counts. At one of its ends the junction is not consistent with the germline gene, which may arise from a read error. These data are taken from a study of T cells in Graves' hyperthyroidism and ophthalmopathy. TCR beta CDR3 region amplification was performed from RNA transcripts. Researchers ran a first-round RT-PCR on the TCR CDR3 using the HTBI primer set. Each CDR3 protein gets one entry after TCRdb re-called the multiplex PCR reads with MiXCR. The repertoire consists of around 350,000 distinct CDR3 sequences, with about 15% occurring once and the leading ten covering about 20%. CDR1 is SGHTA and CDR2 is FQGNSA in the germline V gene. The CDR3 is made up of 14 amino acids.

J is TRBJ2-2 and V is TRBV7-2; no reliable D call. This TCR was recovered from a woman aged 30 to 39 with Graves' ophthalmopathy. The sequencing input was blood. CDR3 in amino acids: CASSLARNIGELFF. The CDR3 DNA reads TGTGCCAGCAGCTTAGCCAGGAACATCGGGGAGCTGTTTTTT.